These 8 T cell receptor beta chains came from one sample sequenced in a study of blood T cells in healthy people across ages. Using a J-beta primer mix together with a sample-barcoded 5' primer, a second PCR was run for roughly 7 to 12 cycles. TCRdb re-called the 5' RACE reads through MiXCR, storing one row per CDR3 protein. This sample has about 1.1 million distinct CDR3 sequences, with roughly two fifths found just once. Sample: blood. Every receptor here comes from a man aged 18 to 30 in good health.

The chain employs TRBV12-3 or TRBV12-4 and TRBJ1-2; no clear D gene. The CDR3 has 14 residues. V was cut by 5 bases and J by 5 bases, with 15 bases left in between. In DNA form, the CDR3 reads TGTGCCAGCAGTCCACCGGGTAAGAGGTATGGCTACACCTTC. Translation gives CASSPPGKRYGYTF.

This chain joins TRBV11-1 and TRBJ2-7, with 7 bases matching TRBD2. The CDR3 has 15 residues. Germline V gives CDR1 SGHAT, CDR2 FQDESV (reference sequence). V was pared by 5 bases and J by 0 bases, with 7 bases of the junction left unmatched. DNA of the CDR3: TGTGCCAGCAGCATCTCAGCGGGGAGCTCCTACGAGCAGTACTTC. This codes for CASSISAGSSYEQYF.

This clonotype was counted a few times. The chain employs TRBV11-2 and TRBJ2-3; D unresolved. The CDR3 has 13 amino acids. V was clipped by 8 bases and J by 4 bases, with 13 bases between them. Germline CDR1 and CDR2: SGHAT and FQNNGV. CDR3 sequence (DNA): TGTGCCAGCCGTTGGGGTTTCGCAGATACGCAGTATTTT. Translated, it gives CASRWGFADTQYF.

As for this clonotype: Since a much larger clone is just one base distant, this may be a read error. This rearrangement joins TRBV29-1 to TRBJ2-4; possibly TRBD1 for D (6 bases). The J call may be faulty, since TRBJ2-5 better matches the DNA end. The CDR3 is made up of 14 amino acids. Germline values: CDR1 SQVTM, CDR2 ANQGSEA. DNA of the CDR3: TGCAGCGTTTTCAAAGGGGGAGCAGAAGAGACCCAGTACTTC. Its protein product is CSVFKGGAEETQYF.

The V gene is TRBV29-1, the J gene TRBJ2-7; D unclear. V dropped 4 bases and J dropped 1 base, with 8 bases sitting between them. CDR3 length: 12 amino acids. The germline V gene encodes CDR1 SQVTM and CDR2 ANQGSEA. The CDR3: CSVGMRSYEQYF. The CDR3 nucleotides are TGCAGCGTTGGGATGCGTTCCTACGAGCAGTACTTC.

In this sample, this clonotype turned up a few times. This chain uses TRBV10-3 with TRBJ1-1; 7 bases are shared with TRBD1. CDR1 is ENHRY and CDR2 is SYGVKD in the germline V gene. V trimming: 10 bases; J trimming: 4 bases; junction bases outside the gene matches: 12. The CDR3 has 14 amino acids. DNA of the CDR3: TGTGCCACATACTACCCAGGGGGACCCACTGAAGCTTTCTTT. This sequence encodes CATYYPGGPTEAFF.

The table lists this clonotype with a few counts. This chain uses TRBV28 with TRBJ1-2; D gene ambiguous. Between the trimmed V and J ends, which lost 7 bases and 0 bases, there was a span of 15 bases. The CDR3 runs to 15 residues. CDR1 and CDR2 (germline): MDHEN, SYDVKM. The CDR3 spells CASTSIGETNYGYTF. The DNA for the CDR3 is TGTGCCAGCACCTCTATCGGGGAGACTAACTATGGCTACACCTTC.

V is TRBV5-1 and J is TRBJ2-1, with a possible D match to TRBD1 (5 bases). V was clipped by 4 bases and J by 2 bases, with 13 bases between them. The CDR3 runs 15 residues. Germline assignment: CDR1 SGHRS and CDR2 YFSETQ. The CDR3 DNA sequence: TGCGCCAGCAGCCGAACAGGATTACCCTACAATGAGCAGTTCTTC. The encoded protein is CASSRTGLPYNEQFF.